This T cell receptor (beta chain) is drawn from a study of T cells after posttransplantation cyclophosphamide. On this clone itself: Its antigen is unknown.

Study outcomes and limitations: Skin or GI-infiltrating T cells shared few TRB sequences with blood. Later post-transplant blood repertoires were often dominated by donor CD8+ memory clones.

Cyclophosphamide on days +3 and +4 followed busulfan-fludarabine conditioning and a marrow graft. The method was immunoSEQ multiplex PCR; TCRdb's version includes in-frame clones alone and lacks a portion of them. This table has tens of thousands of clones, roughly 90% appearing once. The germline CDR1 and CDR2 sequences are MNHEY and SMNVEV (reference sequence). The trim removed 5 bases at V and 6 bases at J, leaving 11 bases unmatched. The CDR3 covers 15 residues. The sequencing used PBMCs, collected after allogeneic stem cell transplant with posttransplant cyclophosphamide. This receptor was obtained from a female patient in her 30s who received an allogeneic stem cell transplant from an unrelated donor, was CMV-positive, and had no GVHD. Some of the T cells might come from the graft donor. The chain has TRBV27 and TRBJ1-2; 8 bases match TRBD1. CDR3 in amino acids: CASSQTQGARHGYTF. The CDR3 DNA reads as TGTGCCAGCAGTCAAACCCAGGGGGCGCGTCATGGCTACACCTTC.